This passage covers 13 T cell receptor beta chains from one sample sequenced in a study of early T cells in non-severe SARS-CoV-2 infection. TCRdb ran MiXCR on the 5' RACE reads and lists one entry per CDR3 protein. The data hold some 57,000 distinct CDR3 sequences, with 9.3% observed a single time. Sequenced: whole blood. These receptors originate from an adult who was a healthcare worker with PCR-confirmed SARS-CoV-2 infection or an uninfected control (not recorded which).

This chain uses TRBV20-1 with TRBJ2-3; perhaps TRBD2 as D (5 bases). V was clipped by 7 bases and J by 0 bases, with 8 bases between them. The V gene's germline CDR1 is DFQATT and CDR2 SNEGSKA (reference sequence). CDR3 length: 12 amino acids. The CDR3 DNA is TGCAGTGTCGACTACAGCACAGATACGCAGTATTTT. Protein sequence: CSVDYSTDTQYF.

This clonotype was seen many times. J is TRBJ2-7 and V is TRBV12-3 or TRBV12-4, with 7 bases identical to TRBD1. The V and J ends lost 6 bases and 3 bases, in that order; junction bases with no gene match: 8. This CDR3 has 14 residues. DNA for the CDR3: TGTGCCAGCAGCCTACAGGGGAGTATCTACGAGCAGTACTTC. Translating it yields CASSLQGSIYEQYF.

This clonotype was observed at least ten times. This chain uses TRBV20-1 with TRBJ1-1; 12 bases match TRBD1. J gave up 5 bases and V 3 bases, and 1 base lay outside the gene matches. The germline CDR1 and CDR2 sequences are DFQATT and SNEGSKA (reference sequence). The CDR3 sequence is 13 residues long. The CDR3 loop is CSARGQGATEAFF. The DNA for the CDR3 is TGCAGTGCTAGGGGACAGGGGGCTACTGAAGCTTTCTTT.

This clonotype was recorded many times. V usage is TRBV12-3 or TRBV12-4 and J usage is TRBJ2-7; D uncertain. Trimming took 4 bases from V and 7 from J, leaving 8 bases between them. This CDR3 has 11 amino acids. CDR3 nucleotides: TGTGCCAGCAGTTCAACGAGGGAGCAGTACTTC. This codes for CASSSTREQYF.

CDR3 loop: CASSQVQGETQYF. CDR3 nucleotides: TGTGCCAGCAGCCAAGTACAGGGTGAGACCCAGTACTTC. The gene calls are TRBV4-2 and TRBJ2-5, with a tentative D call TRBD1 (6 bases). CDR1 is LGHNA and CDR2 is YNFKEQ in the germline V gene. Between the trimmed V and J ends, which lost 1 base and 5 bases, there was a span of 8 bases. The CDR3 runs to 13 residues.

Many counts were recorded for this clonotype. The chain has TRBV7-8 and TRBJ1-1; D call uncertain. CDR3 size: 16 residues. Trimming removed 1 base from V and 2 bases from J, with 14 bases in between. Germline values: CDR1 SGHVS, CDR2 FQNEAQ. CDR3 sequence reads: CASSLELVIANTEAFF. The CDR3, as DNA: TGTGCCAGCAGCTTAGAACTAGTGATAGCAAACACTGAAGCTTTCTTT.

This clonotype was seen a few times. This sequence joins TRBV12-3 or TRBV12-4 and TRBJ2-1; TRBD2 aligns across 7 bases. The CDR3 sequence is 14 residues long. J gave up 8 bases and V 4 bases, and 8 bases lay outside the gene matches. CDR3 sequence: CASSSGLRNDEQFF. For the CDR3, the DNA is TGTGCCAGCAGTTCGGGACTACGCAACGATGAGCAGTTCTTC.

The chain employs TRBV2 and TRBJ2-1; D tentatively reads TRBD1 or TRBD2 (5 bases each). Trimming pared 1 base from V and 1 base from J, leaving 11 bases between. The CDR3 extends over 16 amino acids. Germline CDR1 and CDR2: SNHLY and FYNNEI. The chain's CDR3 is CASSEEGTSSYNEQFF. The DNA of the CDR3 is TGTGCCAGCAGTGAAGAGGGGACCTCTTCCTACAATGAGCAGTTCTTC. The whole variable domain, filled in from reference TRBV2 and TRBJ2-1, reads EPEVTQTPSHQVTQMGQEVILRCVPISNHLYFYWYRQILGQKVEFLVSFYNNEISEKSEIFDDQFSVERPDGSNFTLKIRSTKLEDSAMYFCASSEEGTSSYNEQFFGPGTRLTVL.

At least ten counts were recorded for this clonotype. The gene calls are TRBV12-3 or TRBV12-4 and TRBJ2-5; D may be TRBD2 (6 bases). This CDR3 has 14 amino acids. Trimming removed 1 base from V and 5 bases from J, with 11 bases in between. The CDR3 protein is CASSLGGAGETQYF. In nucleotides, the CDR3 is TGTGCCAGCAGTTTAGGCGGGGCTGGGGAGACCCAGTACTTC.

The chain's CDR3 is CATSRPTSGDLYNEQFF. CDR3 nucleotides: TGTGCCACCAGCAGACCGACTAGCGGGGACTTATACAATGAGCAGTTCTTC. The chain combines TRBV15 with TRBJ2-1; TRBD2 matches 11 bases. The CDR3 covers 17 residues. The ends lost 2 bases at V and 4 bases at J; junction bases unmatched: 7. The V gene's germline CDR1 is LNHNV and CDR2 YYDKDF (reference sequence).

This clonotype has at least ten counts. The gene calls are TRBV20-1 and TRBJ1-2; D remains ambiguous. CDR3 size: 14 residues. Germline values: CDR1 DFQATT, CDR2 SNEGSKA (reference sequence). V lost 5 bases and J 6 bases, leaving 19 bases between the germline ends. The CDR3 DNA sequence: TGCAGTGCTTTCAGGAGTTATGGTGTCGATGGCTACACCTTC. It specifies CSAFRSYGVDGYTF.

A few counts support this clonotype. DNA for the CDR3: TGTGCCATCAGTGAGGACTCCATCAGCGGTGGCTACACCTTC. It is translated as CAISEDSISGGYTF. This sequence joins TRBV10-3 and TRBJ1-2; D gene uncertain. Germline V CDR1 and CDR2: ENHRY, SYGVKD. This CDR3 is built from 14 residues. V lost 2 bases and J lost 7, with 14 bases in between.

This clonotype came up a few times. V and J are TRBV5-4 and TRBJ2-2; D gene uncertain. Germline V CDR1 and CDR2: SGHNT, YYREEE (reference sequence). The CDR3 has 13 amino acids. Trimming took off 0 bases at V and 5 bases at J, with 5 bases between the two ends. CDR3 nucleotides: TGTGCCAGCAGCTTGGATCAGACCGGGGAGCTGTTTTTT. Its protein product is CASSLDQTGELFF.